This T cell receptor beta chain was obtained from a study of regulatory T cells in long-lasting Graves disease. V lost 5 bases and J lost 7; bases outside the gene matches: 16. This CDR3 has 17 amino acids. The germline gives CDR1 SGHVS, CDR2 FQNEAQ. Time point noted: newly diagnosed GD, antithyroid drugs for less than 3 months. There was RNA extracted from PBMCs, and the TCR library was made from it. CDR3 regions were amplified by Arm-PCR using iRepertoire HTBI primers to build TCR beta libraries. MiXCR, run by TCRdb on the multiplex PCR reads, gives a single entry per CDR3 protein. This table holds roughly 320,000 distinct CDR3 sequences, 16% found once. This clonotype was counted once. The same specimen was also included in a second study, on T cells in Graves' hyperthyroidism and ophthalmopathy.

The receptor's source is a man aged 35 to 55 with Graves disease. The chain is built from TRBV7-8 and TRBJ2-5; TRBD2 aligns across 10 bases. The sample in question was peripheral blood mononuclear cells (PBMCs), obtained at new diagnosis, from a patient treated with antithyroid drugs. CDR3 nucleotides: TGTGCCAGCAGCCTGAAGCGGGGGGGTATCTCATGGGGGACCCAGTACTTC. Translating gives CASSLKRGGISWGTQYF.